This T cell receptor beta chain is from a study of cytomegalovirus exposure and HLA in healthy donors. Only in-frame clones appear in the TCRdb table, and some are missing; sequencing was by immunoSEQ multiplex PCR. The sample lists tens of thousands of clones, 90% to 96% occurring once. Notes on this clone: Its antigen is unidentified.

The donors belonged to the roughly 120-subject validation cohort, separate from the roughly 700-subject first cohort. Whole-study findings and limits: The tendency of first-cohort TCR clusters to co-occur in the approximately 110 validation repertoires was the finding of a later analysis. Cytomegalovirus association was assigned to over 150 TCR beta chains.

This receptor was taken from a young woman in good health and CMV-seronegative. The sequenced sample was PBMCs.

This CDR3 is CASSVGASGTPGELFF. The CDR3 bases are TGTGCCAGCAGCGTGGGGGCTAGCGGGACCCCCGGGGAGCTGTTTTTT. The chain uses TRBV9 and TRBJ2-2; TRBD2 matches at 9 bases. The CDR3 contains 16 residues. Per the germline V gene, CDR1 is SGDLS and CDR2 is YYNGEE. The junction had 8 bases not matched to a gene; V was cut back by 2 bases and J by 6 bases.